The 21 T cell receptor beta chains below come from one sample, sequenced in a study of molecular identifiers for immune sequencing clone quantification. MiXCR, applied by TCRdb to the PCR reads, yields one record per CDR3 protein. The sample contains about 640,000 distinct CDR3 sequences, 15% to 20% of which appear only once. Sequenced sample: naive CD8+ T cells from blood, with Jurkat cell RNA spiked in. Subset described: FACS-sorted CD8+CD4-CCR7+CD45RA+ naive T cells. The receptors stem from a human donor in good health. Some libraries in this study had Jurkat cell RNA spiked in.

As concerns this clonotype: Mismatch with germline at one junction end may stem from a read error. The genes are TRBV6-2 or TRBV6-3 and TRBJ2-7; no definite D call. CDR1 MNHEY and CDR2 SVGEGT come from the germline V gene. This CDR3 has 13 residues. This chain's CDR3 is CASSYGRTYERYF. In nucleotides, the CDR3 is TGTGCCAGCAGTTACGGGCGGACCTACGAGCGGTACTTC.

This clonotype was recorded a few times. This chain joins TRBV7-9 and TRBJ2-1; TRBD2 matches 11 bases. CDR1 and CDR2 from the germline V gene are SEHNR and FQNEAQ (reference sequence). This CDR3 contains 16 residues. V lost 4 bases and J lost 6; bases outside the gene matches: 8. DNA of the CDR3: TGTGCCAGCAGCTCTAGAGGTCTAGCGGGGGGCAATGAGCAGTTCTTC. This translates into CASSSRGLAGGNEQFF.

CDR3 region: CASSPTGITYNEQFF. The DNA for the CDR3 is TGTGCCAGCAGCCCGACAGGTATTACCTACAATGAGCAGTTCTTC. The V call is TRBV7-3, the J call TRBJ2-1; tentative D call: TRBD1 (6 bases). Germline V gene data show CDR1 as SGHTA and CDR2 as FQGTGA. Trimming removed 5 bases from V and 2 bases from J, with 13 bases in between. The CDR3 length is 15 residues.

Many counts were recorded for this clonotype. This chain uses TRBV5-1 with TRBJ1-2, with TRBD1 identical over 7 bases. Germline V gives CDR1 SGHRS, CDR2 YFSETQ. The trim removed 4 bases at V and 3 bases at J, leaving 9 bases unmatched. The CDR3 length is 15 residues. The CDR3 nucleotides read TGCGCCAGCAGCGCCGAGACAGGGCTTGACTATGGCTACACCTTC. This encodes CASSAETGLDYGYTF.

This clonotype was counted at least ten times. The rearrangement links TRBV7-9 to TRBJ2-5; D remains unclear. CDR1 and CDR2 from the germline V gene are SEHNR and FQNEAQ (reference sequence). The CDR3 covers 16 residues. Trimming removed 1 base from V and 0 bases from J, with 12 bases in between. CDR3 protein: CASSLGPMEHQETQYF. The CDR3 bases are TGTGCCAGCAGCTTAGGGCCGATGGAGCACCAAGAGACCCAGTACTTC.

The gene calls are TRBV7-9 and TRBJ2-7; D is ambiguous. Trimming removed 2 bases at V and 2 bases at J, with 7 bases between. Germline CDR1 SEHNR, CDR2 FQNEAQ (reference sequence). The CDR3 covers 13 residues. The CDR3 protein is CASSLSFTYEQYF. In DNA form, the CDR3 reads TGTGCCAGCAGCTTATCCTTTACCTACGAGCAGTACTTC.

The rearrangement joins TRBV30 to TRBJ1-1; tentatively, D is TRBD1 (6 bases). Between the trimmed V and J ends, which lost 5 bases and 5 bases, there was a span of 12 bases. The germline V gene encodes CDR1 GTSNPN and CDR2 SVGIG (reference sequence). CDR3 length: 12 residues. CDR3 DNA: TGTGCCTGGTCATCAGGACAGACTGAAGCTTTCTTT. It yields the protein CAWSSGQTEAFF.

This clonotype was recorded a few times. The CDR3, as DNA: TGTGCCTGTGGGGTCTCTGGAAACACCATATATTTT. Its translation is CACGVSGNTIYF. This chain uses TRBV30 with TRBJ1-3; D call uncertain. The CDR3 runs to 12 residues. V was cut by 6 bases and J by 0 bases, with 6 bases left in between. Germline V gene data show CDR1 as GTSNPN and CDR2 as SVGIG (reference sequence).

This clonotype has a count of ten or more. V gene TRBV5-6 combines with J gene TRBJ1-1, with unresolved D. CDR3 size: 14 residues. The V end lost 1 base, the J end lost 1 base, and 8 bases lay between the germline ends. Germline V gene lookup returns CDR1 SGHDT and CDR2 YYEEEE. The CDR3 reads CASSLWQTNTEAFF. The CDR3 region has the DNA TGTGCCAGCAGCTTGTGGCAGACGAACACTGAAGCTTTCTTT.

This clonotype was seen at least ten times. V usage is TRBV20-1 and J usage is TRBJ1-1; D gene uncertain. CDR1 is DFQATT and CDR2 is SNEGSKA in the germline V gene (reference sequence). Deletions cut 0 bases from V and 1 base from J, with 9 bases between. This CDR3 comprises 14 residues. The CDR3 nucleotides read TGCAGTGCTAGAGATGCAGGTCAGAACACTGAAGCTTTCTTT. Translating it yields CSARDAGQNTEAFF.

Concerning this clonotype itself: A read error is possible here, since a much larger clone lies one base away. V and J are TRBV4-1 and TRBJ2-1; 8 nucleotides line up with TRBD2. The CDR3 length is 14 residues. CDR1 and CDR2 (germline): MGHRA, YSYEKL. With 0 bases clipped from V and 14 bases from J, the junction kept 9 bases outside the gene matches. The CDR3 DNA follows: TGCGCCAGCAGCCAAGAGCTAGCGGGTCCCCAGAAGTTCTTC. It translates to CASSQELAGPQKFF.

This clonotype was seen more than once but under ten times. The chain couples TRBV19 to TRBJ2-1; D call uncertain. Trimming pared 5 bases from V and 4 bases from J, leaving 12 bases between. The CDR3 spans 14 residues. The V gene's germline CDR1 is LNHDA and CDR2 SQIVND (reference sequence). DNA of the CDR3: TGTGCCAGTAGTGTCTGGATCGTATACAATGAGCAGTTCTTC. This sequence encodes CASSVWIVYNEQFF.

V gene TRBV27 combines with J gene TRBJ2-7; D is undetermined. Trimming took 5 bases from V and 1 from J, leaving 9 bases between them. The CDR3 has 13 residues. From germline, CDR1 is MNHEY and CDR2 SMNVEV (reference sequence). The CDR3 nucleotides read TGTGCCAGCAGTCACGGATTGTCCTACGAGCAGTACTTC. This codes for CASSHGLSYEQYF.

A remark on this clonotype: This sequence is one base from a far larger clone and is likely a read error. As DNA, the CDR3 is TGTGCCAGCAGCCTGGGGGAGCGGTACTTC. It codes for CASSLGERYF. The chain uses TRBV28 and TRBJ2-7; possibly TRBD1 or TRBD2 for D (5 bases each). This CDR3 region has 10 residues. The V gene's germline CDR1 is MDHEN and CDR2 SYDVKM.

This clonotype was recorded many times. The CDR3 nucleotides are TGTGCCAGCAGTTCAATACAGGGGTTTGGTTATCAGCCCCAGCATTTT. Encoded protein: CASSSIQGFGYQPQHF. The chain is built from TRBV27 and TRBJ1-5; 7 nucleotides align to TRBD1. CDR1 and CDR2 (germline): MNHEY, SMNVEV (reference sequence). The CDR3 sequence is 16 residues long. The V gene end was trimmed by 4 bases and the J gene end by 5 bases; junction bases not matched to a gene: 11.

Ten or more counts support this clonotype. V and J are TRBV9 and TRBJ2-3, with D hard to call. CDR1 and CDR2 (germline): SGDLS, YYNGEE. V gave up 0 bases and J gave up 4 bases, with 15 bases separating them. The CDR3 length is 16 residues. The CDR3 region is CASSVEGWTAADTQYF. The CDR3 coding sequence is TGTGCCAGCAGCGTAGAGGGATGGACGGCGGCAGATACGCAGTATTTT.

In its sample, this clonotype was seen many times. The V call is TRBV6-5, the J call TRBJ1-2; D not certain. There are 13 residues in the CDR3. Germline lookup yields CDR1 MNHEY and CDR2 SVGAGI. V lost 2 bases, J lost 4 bases, and 8 bases lay in between. CDR3: CASSYDGPYGYTF. The CDR3 DNA is TGTGCCAGCAGTTACGACGGACCCTATGGCTACACCTTC.

The table lists this clonotype with many counts. The J gene is TRBJ1-2, the V gene TRBV4-3; D gene uncertain. Germline V gene lookup returns CDR1 LGHNA and CDR2 YSLEER. Deletions cut 0 bases from V and 3 bases from J, with 11 bases between. The CDR3 extends over 15 amino acids. CDR3: CASSQDPQSHYGYTF. CDR3 coding DNA: TGCGCCAGCAGCCAAGATCCCCAGAGTCACTATGGCTACACCTTC.

This clonotype was seen many times. This sequence joins TRBV9 and TRBJ2-5, with 8 bases matching TRBD1. The CDR3 spans 15 residues. Trimming cost V 3 bases and J 5 bases; bases outside gene matches: 9. CDR1 SGDLS and CDR2 YYNGEE come from the germline V gene. The CDR3 loop reads CASSGEGQGDETQYF. The CDR3 bases are TGTGCCAGCAGCGGGGAAGGACAGGGCGACGAGACCCAGTACTTC.

This clonotype has a handful of counts. This chain joins TRBV7-9 and TRBJ2-1; TRBD1 is a possible D gene (6 bases). The CDR3 loop spans 12 amino acids. V was cut by 5 bases and J by 14 bases, with 16 bases left in between. Germline V gene sequence: CDR1 SEHNR, CDR2 FQNEAQ (reference sequence). The CDR3 region has the DNA TGTGCCAGCAGCAATTCCGGGACAACCGAGTTCTTC. Translated: CASSNSGTTEFF.

Note on this clonotype: A much larger clone lies one base from this, so it may be a read error. The CDR3 bases are TGTGCCAGCAGTTTAAAGGAGGGAACTAGCGGAGTGATGTTGAGGGACGAGCAGTACTTC. Protein: CASSLKEGTSGVMLRDEQYF. This chain uses TRBV28 with TRBJ2-7, with TRBD2 identical over 8 bases. The CDR3 has 20 residues. Losses at the gene ends were 2 bases for V and 5 bases for J; bases not matched to a gene: 23. Germline values: CDR1 MDHEN, CDR2 SYDVKM.